This T cell receptor (beta chain) derives from a study of technical replicates of blood from several donors. Sequencing was performed with immunoSEQ multiplex PCR; in TCRdb, only in-frame clones are kept and a portion is missing. The table includes 65,000 to 85,000 clones, just over 95% detected once. V was cut by 6 bases and J by 1 base, with 9 bases left in between. CDR3 length: 13 amino acids. CDR1 is SEHNR and CDR2 is FQNEAQ in the germline V gene (reference sequence). The chain is built from TRBV7-9 and TRBJ1-1; D may be TRBD1 (5 bases). This TCR came from a human donor in good health. The sequencing sample was made of T cells isolated from PBMCs. The CDR3, as DNA: TGTGCCAGCAGACCGACAGAGAACACTGAAGCTTTCTTT. It is translated as CASRPTENTEAFF.